The 29 T cell receptor beta chains below come from one sample, sequenced in a study of shared clonotypes between healthy human individuals. The naive CD8 population came from CD45RO-negative cells selected for CCR7, without terminally differentiated effector memory CD45RA+ cells. Profiling relied on immunoSEQ multiplex PCR, and the TCRdb table lists in-frame clones only, not all of them. Among some 2,100,000 clones listed, just over 90% were seen once. Sequencing was carried out using naive CD8+ T cells from PBMCs. The receptors stem from a man aged 18 to 30 in good health. Some clones in this sample may be carry-over from other donors' samples.

V usage is TRBV14 and J usage is TRBJ1-1; no clear D gene. CDR3 length equals 14 residues. Trimming stripped 4 bases from V and 0 bases from J, with 9 bases between. Germline V gene lookup returns CDR1 SGHDN and CDR2 FVKESK. CDR3: CASSPGPMNTEAFF. CDR3 nucleotides: TGTGCCAGCAGCCCCGGACCGATGAACACTGAAGCTTTCTTT.

This chain's CDR3 is CASSQTKSSYNEQFF. DNA of the CDR3: TGTGCCAGCAGTCAAACCAAGAGCTCCTACAATGAGCAGTTCTTC. V gene TRBV6-5 combines with J gene TRBJ2-1; no clear D. Germline CDR1 MNHEY, CDR2 SVGAGI. The V end was cut by 5 bases, the J end by 0 bases, with 11 bases between. There are 15 residues in the CDR3.

This clone showed up just once. The CDR3 coding sequence is TGTGCCAGCAGTTTATCCCCCCCAGGGGGCAGGACCGGGCCCCAAGAGACCCAGTACTTC. As protein: CASSLSPPGGRTGPQETQYF. The chain recombines TRBV28 with TRBJ2-5, with 8 bases identical to TRBD1. With 1 base clipped from V and 1 base from J, the junction kept 17 bases outside the gene matches. The CDR3 has 20 amino acids. Germline CDR1 reads MDHEN; CDR2 reads SYDVKM.

The rearrangement links TRBV6-1 to TRBJ1-2; 9 bases are a match to TRBD1. The V segment lost 4 bases and the J segment 4 bases; nucleotides outside the gene matches: 16. The CDR3 is made up of 18 amino acids. From germline, CDR1 is MNHNS and CDR2 SASEGT. CDR3 DNA: TGTGCCAGCAGTGCTCCCGGGACAGGGAGGGTTGGGCGCTATGGCTACACCTTC. This translates into CASSAPGTGRVGRYGYTF.

The chain links TRBV28 to TRBJ1-5; no definite D call. This CDR3 is 15 amino acids long. Germline CDR1 is MDHEN and CDR2 is SYDVKM. The ends were cut back, 3 bases at V and 1 base at J, with 10 bases in the middle. In DNA, the CDR3 is TGTGCCAGCAGTTTGAGGGTGGGGAGCAATCAGCCCCAGCATTTT. It encodes CASSLRVGSNQPQHF.

A remark on this clone: Different DNA sequences within this sample yield the same CDR3. The CDR3 loop reads CASSLARGSSYNEQFF. In nucleotides, the CDR3 is TGCGCCAGCAGCTTGGCCAGAGGGAGTTCCTACAATGAGCAGTTCTTC. The rearrangement uses TRBV5-1 and TRBJ2-1, with D maybe TRBD2 (5 bases). V was shortened by 0 bases and J by 1 base, with 11 bases between the two germline ends. This CDR3 comprises 16 residues. Germline V gene lookup returns CDR1 SGHRS and CDR2 YFSETQ.

The chain couples TRBV28 to TRBJ1-2; a possible D gene is TRBD1 (5 bases). Trimming shortened V by 8 bases and J by 6 bases, and 16 bases separated the two germline ends. Germline V gene sequence: CDR1 MDHEN, CDR2 SYDVKM. The CDR3 has 13 residues. The CDR3 DNA reads TGTGCCAGCCTTGCTCCAGGGACGAATGGCTACACCTTC. This translates into CASLAPGTNGYTF.

V is TRBV5-1 and J is TRBJ2-7; 7 positions agree with TRBD2. Germline CDR1 is SGHRS and CDR2 is YFSETQ. The CDR3 runs to 16 residues. With 7 bases clipped from V and 2 bases from J, the junction kept 15 bases outside the gene matches. The CDR3 here is CASRRGRDATTYEQYF. The CDR3 region has the DNA TGCGCCAGCCGCCGGGGGAGGGACGCTACCACCTACGAGCAGTACTTC.

The CDR3 reads CASDFDTSYEQYF. The CDR3 DNA is TGTGCCAGTGATTTCGACACCTCCTACGAGCAGTACTTC. The chain uses TRBV7-9 and TRBJ2-7; D remains unclear. Germline assignment: CDR1 SEHNR and CDR2 FQNEAQ (reference sequence). The length of the CDR3 is 13 residues. V was shortened by 9 bases and J by 0 bases, with 12 bases between the two germline ends. Complete variable domain (other parts from reference TRBV7-9 and TRBJ2-7): DTGVSQNPRHKITKRGQNVTFRCDPISEHNRLYWYRQTLGQGPEFLTYFQNEAQLEKSRLLSDRFSAERPKGSFSTLEIQRTEQGDSAMYLCASDFDTSYEQYFGPGTRLTVT.

This clone was seen just once. The rearrangement joins TRBV27 to TRBJ2-7; D gene ambiguous. CDR3 length: 19 amino acids. Looked up from germline, CDR1 is MNHEY and CDR2 is SMNVEV (reference sequence). The V and J ends lost 3 bases and 0 bases respectively, with 24 bases between them. The CDR3 coding sequence is TGTGCCAGCAGTTTTGGTGTTATTGTATTGGGATCCCCCTCCTACGAGCAGTACTTC. This gives the protein CASSFGVIVLGSPSYEQYF.

The chain links TRBV28 to TRBJ1-5; 7 bases line up with TRBD1. CDR3 length equals 16 residues. The trim removed 2 bases at V and 7 bases at J, leaving 11 bases unmatched. Germline V lookup: CDR1 MDHEN, CDR2 SYDVKM. The CDR3 sequence: CASSLGLEGAWQPQHF. For the CDR3, the DNA is TGTGCCAGCAGTTTAGGATTAGAGGGGGCCTGGCAGCCCCAGCATTTT. Based on the CDR3 plus reference TRBV28 and TRBJ1-5, the full variable domain is DVKVTQSSRYLVKRTGEKVFLECVQDMDHENMFWYRQDPGLGLRLIYFSYDVKMKEKGDIPEGYSVSREKKERFSLILESASTNQTSMYLCASSLGLEGAWQPQHFGDGTRLSIL.

The J gene is TRBJ1-1, the V gene TRBV5-1; D uncertain. From germline, CDR1 is SGHRS and CDR2 YFSETQ. Deletions cut 2 bases from V and 6 bases from J, with 8 bases between. CDR3 length equals 12 residues. In DNA form, the CDR3 reads TGCGCCAGCAGCTTAGACGGGGCTGAAGCTTTCTTT. It translates to CASSLDGAEAFF.

This sequence joins TRBV2 and TRBJ2-1; D gene ambiguous. The CDR3 sequence is 14 residues long. Trimming pared 3 bases from V and 6 bases from J, leaving 12 bases between. CDR1 and CDR2 from the germline V gene are SNHLY and FYNNEI. The CDR3 sequence is CASSERTSANEQFF. For the CDR3, the DNA is TGTGCCAGCAGTGAGAGGACCAGCGCCAATGAGCAGTTCTTC.

The chain joins TRBV9 to TRBJ2-1; 7 nucleotides align to TRBD1. The CDR3 runs to 15 residues. Germline values: CDR1 SGDLS, CDR2 YYNGEE. The V segment lost 3 bases and the J segment 8 bases; nucleotides outside the gene matches: 11. In DNA form, the CDR3 reads TGTGCCAGCAGCGCGACAGGGTATGTCGGCGATGAGCAGTTCTTC. This gives the protein CASSATGYVGDEQFF.

The V and J genes are TRBV7-9 and TRBJ2-2; 10 nucleotides agree with TRBD2. This CDR3 is 17 amino acids long. Looked up from germline, CDR1 is SEHNR and CDR2 is FQNEAQ (reference sequence). With 3 bases clipped from V and 1 base from J, the junction kept 5 bases outside the gene matches. CDR3 bases: TGTGCCAGCAGCTTTCCAAGGACTAGCGGGAACACCGGGGAGCTGTTTTTT. Its protein is CASSFPRTSGNTGELFF.

The gene calls are TRBV27 and TRBJ2-1; the match to TRBD2 covers 11 bases. Germline assignment: CDR1 MNHEY and CDR2 SMNVEV (reference sequence). The CDR3 covers 19 residues. J gave up 5 bases and V 0 bases, and 12 bases lay outside the gene matches. This CDR3 is CASSLSGGLAGGPNNEQFF. The CDR3 DNA reads as TGTGCCAGCAGTTTATCGGGGGGGCTAGCGGGAGGCCCAAACAATGAGCAGTTCTTC.

This clone was counted once. The chain couples TRBV27 to TRBJ2-7; TRBD1 might be the D (5 bases). CDR3 length equals 12 residues. Germline V gives CDR1 MNHEY, CDR2 SMNVEV (reference sequence). The CDR3, as DNA: TGTGAAGTCCGCGACAGCTCCTACGAGCAGTACTTC. It translates to CEVRDSSYEQYF.

The chain recombines TRBV11-2 with TRBJ1-1; TRBD1 matches at 8 bases. The CDR3 spans 18 residues. Germline assignment: CDR1 SGHAT and CDR2 FQNNGV. Trimming at V came to 3 bases and at J to 1 base, leaving 13 bases not matched to a gene. DNA for the CDR3: TGTGCCAGCAGCTTTGGGACAGGCATAGACCGAAAGAACACTGAAGCTTTCTTT. This sequence encodes CASSFGTGIDRKNTEAFF.

This clone was counted once. The chain has TRBV11-1 and TRBJ2-3, with 10 nucleotides matching TRBD2. Germline assignment: CDR1 SGHAT and CDR2 FQDESV (reference sequence). Germline trimming cut 6 bases from V and 6 bases from J; bases unmatched to any gene: 9. This CDR3 spans 15 amino acids. The CDR3 protein is CASRGASGRLDTQYF. CDR3 coding DNA: TGTGCCAGCAGGGGGGCTAGCGGGAGATTGGATACGCAGTATTTT.

In its sample, this clone was seen a few times. The chain has TRBV5-4 and TRBJ1-1; a weak D match, TRBD1 (5 bases). Germline CDR1 SGHNT, CDR2 YYREEE (reference sequence). The CDR3 consists of 14 residues. V shed 4 bases and J shed 10 bases, with 20 bases lying between them. The CDR3 loop is CASSRGAPEVRAFF. Here the CDR3 DNA reads TGTGCCAGCAGCCGCGGGGCCCCGGAGGTTCGAGCTTTCTTT.

The chain links TRBV6-1 to TRBJ2-7, with D perhaps matching TRBD2 (5 bases). Germline loops: CDR1 MNHNS, CDR2 SASEGT. The CDR3 is 14 amino acids. The V gene lost 4 bases and the J gene lost 3 bases, with 13 bases spanning the gap. CDR3 region: CASSVRIGLYEQYF. Here the CDR3 DNA reads TGTGCCAGCAGTGTGAGGATCGGACTCTACGAGCAGTACTTC.

This sequence joins TRBV6-1 and TRBJ2-7, with TRBD1 matching over 7 bases. Looked up from germline, CDR1 is MNHNS and CDR2 is SASEGT. The CDR3 has 14 amino acids. The V gene end was trimmed by 1 base and the J gene end by 2 bases; junction bases not matched to a gene: 2. This CDR3 reads CASSEGDRTYEQYF. CDR3 DNA: TGTGCCAGCAGTGAAGGGGACAGAACCTACGAGCAGTACTTC.

The rearrangement links TRBV30 to TRBJ2-2; no definite D call. This CDR3 has 12 amino acids. The V end lost 5 bases, the J end lost 9 bases, and 13 bases lay between the germline ends. From germline, CDR1 is GTSNPN and CDR2 SVGIG (reference sequence). CDR3 loop: CAWAPKSRELFF. CDR3 sequence (DNA): TGTGCCTGGGCCCCTAAGAGTAGGGAGCTGTTTTTT.

This clone showed up just a few times. This chain links TRBV7-9 with TRBJ1-1; TRBD1 might be the D (5 bases). This CDR3 has 11 amino acids. Trimming stripped 10 bases from V and 7 bases from J, with 13 bases between. Germline values: CDR1 SEHNR, CDR2 FQNEAQ (reference sequence). The CDR3 reads CATSGGIEAFF. The CDR3 nucleotides are TGTGCCACCTCGGGGGGTATTGAAGCTTTCTTT.

This chain uses TRBV7-8 with TRBJ1-5; D gene uncertain. From germline, CDR1 is SGHVS and CDR2 FQNEAQ. V lost 1 base, J lost 1 base, and 8 bases lay in between. The CDR3 spans 15 residues. CDR3 nucleotide sequence: TGTGCCAGCAGCTTAGAGGGTTTGAGCAATCAGCCCCAGCATTTT. Translating gives CASSLEGLSNQPQHF.

This chain connects TRBV5-6 to TRBJ1-1; D call uncertain. The V gene lost 4 bases and the J gene lost 0 bases, with 10 bases spanning the gap. There are 14 residues in the CDR3. The V gene's germline CDR1 is SGHDT and CDR2 YYEEEE. CDR3: CASSPRAMNTEAFF. CDR3 coding DNA: TGTGCCAGCAGCCCGAGAGCTATGAACACTGAAGCTTTCTTT. Full variable domain (outside the CDR3, taken from reference TRBV5-6 and TRBJ1-1): DAGVTQSPTHLIKTRGQQVTLRCSPKSGHDTVSWYQQALGQGPQFIFQYYEEEERQRGNFPDRFSGHQFPNYSSELNVNALLLGDSALYLCASSPRAMNTEAFFGQGTRLTVV.

The chain has TRBV29-1 and TRBJ1-1; D not resolved. The CDR3 loop spans 12 amino acids. CDR1 and CDR2 from the germline V gene are SQVTM and ANQGSEA. Trimming stripped 4 bases from V and 4 bases from J, with 10 bases between. CDR3 sequence: CSVVFGGTEAFF. CDR3 in DNA: TGCAGCGTTGTCTTTGGAGGCACTGAAGCTTTCTTT.

The chain uses TRBV7-9 and TRBJ1-1, with unresolved D. V shed 2 bases and J shed 2 bases, with 12 bases lying between them. The CDR3 is 15 residues long. Germline V CDR1 and CDR2: SEHNR, FQNEAQ (reference sequence). The CDR3 bases are TGTGCCAGCAGCTTATTTTCAGAGCTAAACACTGAAGCTTTCTTT. It codes for CASSLFSELNTEAFF.

The V call is TRBV27, the J call TRBJ2-2; 8 positions match TRBD1. The CDR3 is made up of 16 amino acids. CDR1 and CDR2 (germline): MNHEY, SMNVEV (reference sequence). V dropped 1 base and J dropped 6; count of bases not matched to a gene: 7. CDR3 in amino acids: CASSLFDRGWAGELFF. CDR3 in DNA: TGTGCCAGCAGTTTATTCGACAGGGGATGGGCCGGGGAGCTGTTTTTT.